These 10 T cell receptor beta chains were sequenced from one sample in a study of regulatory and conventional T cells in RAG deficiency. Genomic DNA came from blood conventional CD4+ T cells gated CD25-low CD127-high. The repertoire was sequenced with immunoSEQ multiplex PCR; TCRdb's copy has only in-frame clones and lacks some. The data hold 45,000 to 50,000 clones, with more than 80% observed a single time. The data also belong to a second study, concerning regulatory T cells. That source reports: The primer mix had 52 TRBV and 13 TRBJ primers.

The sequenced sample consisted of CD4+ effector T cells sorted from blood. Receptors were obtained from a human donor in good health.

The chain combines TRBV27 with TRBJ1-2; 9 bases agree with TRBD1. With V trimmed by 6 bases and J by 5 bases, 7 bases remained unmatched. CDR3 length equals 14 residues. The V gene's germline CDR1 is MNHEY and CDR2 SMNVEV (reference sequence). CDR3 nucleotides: TGTGCCAGCAGCCTGGACAGGGGAGCATATGGCTACACCTTC. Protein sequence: CASSLDRGAYGYTF.

The CDR3 region is CASSLQEARQETQYF. CDR3 DNA: TGTGCCAGCAGCTTGCAAGAGGCCCGACAAGAGACCCAGTACTTC. The chain is built from TRBV7-8 and TRBJ2-5; D uncertain. V was trimmed by 3 bases and J by 2 bases, leaving 13 bases between them. The CDR3 is 15 amino acids. Germline V CDR1 and CDR2: SGHVS, FQNEAQ.

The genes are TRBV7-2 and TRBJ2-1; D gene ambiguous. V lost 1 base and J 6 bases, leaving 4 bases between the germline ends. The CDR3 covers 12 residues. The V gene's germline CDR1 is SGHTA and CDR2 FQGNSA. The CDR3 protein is CASSLEVNEQFF. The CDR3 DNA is TGTGCCAGCAGCTTAGAGGTCAATGAGCAGTTCTTC.

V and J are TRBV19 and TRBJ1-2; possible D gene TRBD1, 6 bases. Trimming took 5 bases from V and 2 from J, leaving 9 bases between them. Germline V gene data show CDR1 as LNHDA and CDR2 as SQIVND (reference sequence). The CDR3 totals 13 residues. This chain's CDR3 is CASSETGNYGYTF. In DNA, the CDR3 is TGTGCCAGTAGTGAAACAGGGAACTATGGCTACACCTTC.

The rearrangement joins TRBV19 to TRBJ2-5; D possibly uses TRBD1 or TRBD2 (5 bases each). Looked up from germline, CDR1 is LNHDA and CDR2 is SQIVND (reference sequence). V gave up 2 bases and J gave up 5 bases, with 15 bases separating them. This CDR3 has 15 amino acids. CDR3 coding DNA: TGTGCCAGTAGTATACGGGACCTACCTCGGGAGACCCAGTACTTC. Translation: CASSIRDLPRETQYF.

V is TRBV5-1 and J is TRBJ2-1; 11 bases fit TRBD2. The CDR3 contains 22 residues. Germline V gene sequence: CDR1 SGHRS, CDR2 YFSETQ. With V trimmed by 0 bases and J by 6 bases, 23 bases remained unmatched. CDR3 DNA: TGCGCCAGCAGCTTGGTACTTAGCCACCGGGACCTAGCGGGAGGCAAGGCCAATGAGCAGTTCTTC. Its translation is CASSLVLSHRDLAGGKANEQFF.

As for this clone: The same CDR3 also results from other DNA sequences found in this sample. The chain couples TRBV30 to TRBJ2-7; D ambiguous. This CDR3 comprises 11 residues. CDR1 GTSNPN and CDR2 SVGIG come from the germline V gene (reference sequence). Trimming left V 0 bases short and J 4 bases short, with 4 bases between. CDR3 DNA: TGTGCCTGGAGTGTCGGTTACGAGCAGTACTTC. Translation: CAWSVGYEQYF. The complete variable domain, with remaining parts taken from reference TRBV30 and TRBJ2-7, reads SQTIHQWPATLVQPVGSPLSLECTVEGTSNPNLYWYRQAAGRGLQLLFYSVGIGQISSEVPQNLSASRPQDRQFILSSKKLLLSDSGFYLCAWSVGYEQYFGPGTRLTVT.

CDR3 in DNA: TGTGCCAGCAGTTACTCCCAGTTCACTGGCTATGGCTACACCTTC. Its translation: CASSYSQFTGYGYTF. The chain couples TRBV6-5 to TRBJ1-2; D call uncertain. Germline V CDR1 and CDR2: MNHEY, SVGAGI. The V end was cut by 0 bases, the J end by 4 bases, with 12 bases between. CDR3 length: 15 amino acids.

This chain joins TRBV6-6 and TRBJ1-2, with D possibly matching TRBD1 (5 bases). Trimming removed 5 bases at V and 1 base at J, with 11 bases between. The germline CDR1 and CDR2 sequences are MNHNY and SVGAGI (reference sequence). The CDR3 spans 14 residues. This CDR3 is CASSGGLFNYGYTF. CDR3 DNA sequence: TGTGCCAGCAGTGGGGGACTGTTTAACTATGGCTACACCTTC.

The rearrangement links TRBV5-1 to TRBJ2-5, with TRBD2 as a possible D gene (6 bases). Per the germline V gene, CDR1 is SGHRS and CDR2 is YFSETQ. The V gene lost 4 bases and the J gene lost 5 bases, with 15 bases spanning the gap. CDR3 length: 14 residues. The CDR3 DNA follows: TGCGCCAGCAGCCCCGGGGACTGGCCCGAGACCCAGTACTTC. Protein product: CASSPGDWPETQYF.